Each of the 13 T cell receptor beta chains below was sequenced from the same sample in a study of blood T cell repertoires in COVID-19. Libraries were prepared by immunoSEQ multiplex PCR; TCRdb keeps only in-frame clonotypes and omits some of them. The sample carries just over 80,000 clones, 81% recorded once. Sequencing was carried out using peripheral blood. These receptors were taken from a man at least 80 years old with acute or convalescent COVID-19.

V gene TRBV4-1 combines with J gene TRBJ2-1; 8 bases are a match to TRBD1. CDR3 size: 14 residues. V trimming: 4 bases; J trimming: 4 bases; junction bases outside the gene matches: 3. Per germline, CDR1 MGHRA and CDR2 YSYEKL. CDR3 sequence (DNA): TGCGCCAGCAGCCGTGGACAGGGTTACAATGAGCAGTTCTTC. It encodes CASSRGQGYNEQFF.

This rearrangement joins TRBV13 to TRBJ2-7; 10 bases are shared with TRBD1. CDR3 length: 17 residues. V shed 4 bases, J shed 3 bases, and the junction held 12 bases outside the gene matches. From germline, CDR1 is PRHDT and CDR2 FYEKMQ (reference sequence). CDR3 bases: TGTGCCAGCAGCTATACCGGGACAGGGGTACCGTACTACGAGCAGTACTTC. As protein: CASSYTGTGVPYYEQYF.

This chain's CDR3 is CASSHLGLAGTDTQYF. The CDR3 DNA is TGTGCCAGCAGTCACTTAGGGCTAGCGGGAACAGATACGCAGTATTTT. The chain is built from TRBV27 and TRBJ2-3; 9 positions agree with TRBD2. The CDR3 has 16 amino acids. The trim removed 5 bases at V and 3 bases at J, leaving 9 bases unmatched. Germline V gene lookup returns CDR1 MNHEY and CDR2 SMNVEV (reference sequence).

The CDR3 spells CASSLNPTGENYGYTF. DNA of the CDR3: TGTGCCAGCAGCTTAAACCCCACAGGGGAGAACTATGGCTACACCTTC. This chain uses TRBV7-2 with TRBJ1-2, with TRBD1 matching over 7 bases. CDR3 length: 16 amino acids. Trimming removed 2 bases from V and 2 bases from J; junction bases left unmatched: 8. Per the germline V gene, CDR1 is SGHTA and CDR2 is FQGNSA.

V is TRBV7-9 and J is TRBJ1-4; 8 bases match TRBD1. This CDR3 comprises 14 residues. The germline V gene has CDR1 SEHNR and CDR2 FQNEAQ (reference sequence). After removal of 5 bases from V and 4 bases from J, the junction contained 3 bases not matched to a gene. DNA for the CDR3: TGTGCCAGCAGCGGGACAGGCGGTAATGAAAAACTGTTTTTT. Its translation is CASSGTGGNEKLFF.

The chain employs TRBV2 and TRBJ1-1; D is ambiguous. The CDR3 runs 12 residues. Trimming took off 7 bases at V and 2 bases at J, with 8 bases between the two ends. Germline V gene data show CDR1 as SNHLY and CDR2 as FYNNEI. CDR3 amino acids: CASNLINTEAFF. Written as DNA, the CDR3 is TGTGCCAGCAATCTAATAAACACTGAAGCTTTCTTT.

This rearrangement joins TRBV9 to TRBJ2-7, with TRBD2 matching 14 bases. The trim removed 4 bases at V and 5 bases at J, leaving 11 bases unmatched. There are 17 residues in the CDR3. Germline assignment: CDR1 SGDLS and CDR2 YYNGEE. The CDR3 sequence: CASSIGLAGGRRDEQYF. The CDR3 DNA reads TGTGCCAGCAGCATCGGACTAGCGGGAGGTCGGCGTGACGAGCAGTACTTC.

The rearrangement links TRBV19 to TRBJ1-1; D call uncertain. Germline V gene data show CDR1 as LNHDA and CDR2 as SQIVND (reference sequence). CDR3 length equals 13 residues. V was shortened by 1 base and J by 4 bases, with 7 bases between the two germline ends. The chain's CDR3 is CASSIGSTTEAFF. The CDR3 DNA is TGTGCCAGTAGTATAGGGAGCACCACTGAAGCTTTCTTT.

As DNA, the CDR3 is TGTGCCAGCAGTACGGGACTAGCGGTCACAGATACGCAGTATTTT. Encoded protein: CASSTGLAVTDTQYF. The chain combines TRBV6-2 or TRBV6-3 with TRBJ2-3, with 11 bases that match TRBD2. CDR3 size: 15 residues. The J segment lost 2 bases and the V segment lost 5 bases, leaving 3 bases of the junction unmatched. Germline V gene data show CDR1 as MNHEY and CDR2 as SVGEGT.

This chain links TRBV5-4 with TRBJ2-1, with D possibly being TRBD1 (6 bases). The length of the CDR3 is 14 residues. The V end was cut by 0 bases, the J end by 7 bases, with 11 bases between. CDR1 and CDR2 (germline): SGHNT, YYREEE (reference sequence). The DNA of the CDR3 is TGTGCCAGCAGCTTGGTAGAAGACAGGAATGAGCAGTTCTTC. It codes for CASSLVEDRNEQFF.

CDR3 nucleotide sequence: TGTGCCACCCGCTCCGGGGGAAGTGAAAAACTGTTTTTT. It codes for CATRSGGSEKLFF. J is TRBJ1-4 and V is TRBV15; perhaps TRBD1 as D (5 bases). CDR1 and CDR2 (germline): LNHNV, YYDKDF (reference sequence). The CDR3 has 13 residues. V dropped 8 bases and J dropped 7 bases, with 14 bases sitting between them.

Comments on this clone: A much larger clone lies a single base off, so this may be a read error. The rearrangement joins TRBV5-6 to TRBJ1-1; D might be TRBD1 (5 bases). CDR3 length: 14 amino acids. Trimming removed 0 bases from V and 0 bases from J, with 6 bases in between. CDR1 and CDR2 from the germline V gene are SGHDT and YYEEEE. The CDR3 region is CASSLGQMNTEAFF. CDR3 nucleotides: TGTGCCAGCAGCTTGGGACAGATGAACACTGAAGCTTTCTTT.

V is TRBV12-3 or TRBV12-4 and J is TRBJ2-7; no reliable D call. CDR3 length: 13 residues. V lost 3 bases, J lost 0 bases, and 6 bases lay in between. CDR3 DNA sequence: TGTGCCAGCAGTTTCCTTCTCTCCTACGAGCAGTACTTC. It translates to CASSFLLSYEQYF.